These 23 T cell receptor beta chains were all obtained from the same sample, sequenced in a study of blood T cells in healthy people across ages. A second PCR of about 7 to 12 cycles used a sample-barcoded 5' primer and a J-beta primer mix. TCRdb independently ran MiXCR on the 5' RACE reads; one entry per CDR3 protein. The sample yields 1.5 million to 1.9 million distinct CDR3 sequences, 40% to 45% seen once. The sample consisted of blood. All receptors come from a woman under 30 in good health.

The table lists this clonotype with a few counts. The chain is built from TRBV5-1 and TRBJ2-5; D tentatively fits TRBD1 or TRBD2 (5 bases each). V was trimmed by 0 bases and J by 11 bases, leaving 17 bases between them. The CDR3 sequence is 14 residues long. Germline loops: CDR1 SGHRS, CDR2 YFSETQ. The CDR3 spells CASSLVDGANEQYF. CDR3 nucleotide sequence: TGCGCCAGCAGCTTGGTTGACGGGGCGAATGAGCAGTACTTC.

This clonotype was seen many times. The genes are TRBV29-1 and TRBJ2-1, with 10 bases fitting TRBD1. In germline, CDR1 is SQVTM, CDR2 ANQGSEA. With 5 bases clipped from V and 0 bases from J, the junction kept 7 bases outside the gene matches. The CDR3 covers 16 residues. This CDR3 is CSVTGQGIVSYNEQFF. The DNA for the CDR3 is TGCAGCGTTACGGGACAGGGGATTGTCTCCTACAATGAGCAGTTCTTC.

This clonotype showed up just a few times. Written as DNA, the CDR3 is TGTGCCAGCAGTTACTCGATCAGTAAGAACAATGAGCAGTTCTTC. Its protein product is CASSYSISKNNEQFF. This chain uses TRBV6-2 or TRBV6-3 with TRBJ2-1; no definite D call. Trimming shortened V by 0 bases and J by 5 bases, and 11 bases separated the two germline ends. The CDR3 contains 15 residues. CDR1 and CDR2 (germline): MNHEY, SVGEGT.

This clonotype was seen a handful of times. This chain uses TRBV12-3 or TRBV12-4 with TRBJ1-5; weak D call: TRBD1 (5 bases). The CDR3 covers 16 residues. V shed 2 bases and J shed 1 base, with 12 bases lying between them. CDR3 DNA: TGTGCCAGCAGTTTAAACGCCGGGGCGAGCAATCAGCCCCAGCATTTT. Its protein is CASSLNAGASNQPQHF.

The V gene is TRBV7-9, the J gene TRBJ2-1; D unresolved. Germline assignment: CDR1 SEHNR and CDR2 FQNEAQ (reference sequence). This CDR3 is built from 14 residues. The V end lost 4 bases, the J end lost 9 bases, and 16 bases lay between the germline ends. CDR3 sequence: CASSSPLGSIEQFF. CDR3 nucleotides: TGTGCCAGCAGCTCCCCCTTAGGATCGATTGAGCAGTTCTTC.

The gene calls are TRBV18 and TRBJ2-3; 9 nucleotides align to TRBD1. The CDR3 consists of 14 residues. The V gene end was trimmed by 6 bases and the J gene end by 5 bases; junction bases not matched to a gene: 6. Germline values: CDR1 KGHSH, CDR2 LQKENI. CDR3 DNA: TGTGCCAGCTCGTCCGGGACAGGGAGAGATACGCAGTATTTT. Protein sequence: CASSSGTGRDTQYF. Full variable domain (missing parts from reference TRBV18 and TRBJ2-3): NAGVMQNPRHLVRRRGQEARLRCSPMKGHSHVYWYRQLPEEGLKFMVYLQKENIIDESGMPKERFSAEFPKEGPSILRIQQVVRGDSAAYFCASSSGTGRDTQYFGPGTRLTVL.

This clonotype occurred a few times. The chain is built from TRBV29-1 and TRBJ2-3, with TRBD2 matching 12 bases. Germline CDR1 reads SQVTM; CDR2 reads ANQGSEA. This CDR3 comprises 14 residues. The V segment lost 8 bases and the J segment 8 bases; nucleotides outside the gene matches: 11. CDR3 DNA: TGCAGCTTTCGGGGACTAGCGGGTGCCGCTACGCAGTATTTT. Amino acid sequence: CSFRGLAGAATQYF.

About this clonotype: A much larger clone differs from this one at a single base, so this may be a read error. The chain links TRBV18 to TRBJ2-3; no definite D call. Germline V gene lookup returns CDR1 KGHSH and CDR2 LQKENI. This CDR3 contains 13 residues. CDR3 nucleotide sequence: TGTGCCGGCTCACCTGTTAGTACAGATACGCAGTATTTT. Protein: CAGSPVSTDTQYF.

This clonotype has just a few counts. V is TRBV4-3 and J is TRBJ2-7, with TRBD2 matching 11 bases. Germline-derived CDR1 and CDR2 are LGHNA and YSLEER. The CDR3 totals 15 residues. Trimming removed 4 bases from V and 2 bases from J; junction bases left unmatched: 4. CDR3 sequence (DNA): TGCGCCAGCAGCCTACTTAGCGGGGGGGCCTACGAGCAGTACTTC. As protein: CASSLLSGGAYEQYF.

Ten or more counts support this clonotype. The V and J genes are TRBV29-1 and TRBJ2-7; no reliable D call. V was cut by 2 bases and J by 2 bases, with 4 bases left in between. CDR1 is SQVTM, CDR2 ANQGSEA, per germline. This CDR3 has 11 residues. Here the CDR3 DNA reads TGCAGCGTTGAAACGGCCTACGAGCAGTACTTC. As protein: CSVETAYEQYF.

This chain connects TRBV5-1 to TRBJ2-7, with unresolved D. The last part of the DNA fits TRBJ2-5 better; the J call may be wrong. The CDR3 runs 14 residues. Germline CDR1 SGHRS, CDR2 YFSETQ. CDR3 DNA: TGCGCCAGCAGCTTGGGACTGTTTCGGGAGACCCAGTACTTC. Amino acids: CASSLGLFRETQYF.

The rearrangement links TRBV6-5 to TRBJ1-1, with D unresolved. CDR1 and CDR2 (germline): MNHEY, SVGAGI. V was cut by 5 bases and J by 5 bases, with 15 bases left in between. This CDR3 has 14 amino acids. The CDR3 protein is CASSRPPPVTEAFF. The CDR3 DNA is TGTGCCAGCAGTCGCCCCCCGCCGGTTACTGAAGCTTTCTTT.

The V gene is TRBV6-5, the J gene TRBJ1-2, with unresolved D. Germline V gives CDR1 MNHEY, CDR2 SVGAGI. Trimming pared 2 bases from V and 0 bases from J, leaving 10 bases between. CDR3 length: 15 residues. The CDR3 DNA sequence: TGTGCCAGCAGTTACGGGAACCCTGCTAACTATGGCTACACCTTC. It yields the protein CASSYGNPANYGYTF.

Comment on this clonotype: Mismatch with germline at one junction end may stem from a read error. The J gene is TRBJ1-2, the V gene TRBV29-1; unclear D gene. This CDR3 region has 15 residues. CDR1 and CDR2 (germline): SQVTM, ANQGSEA. CDR3 loop: CSVDLWQETNFGYTF. CDR3 DNA: TGCAGCGTTGACTTATGGCAGGAAACTAACTTTGGCTACACCTTC. The whole variable domain, filled in from reference TRBV29-1 and TRBJ1-2, reads SAVISQKPSRDICQRGTSLTIQCQVDSQVTMMFWYRQQPGQSLTLIATANQGSEATYESGFVIDKFPISRPNLTFSTLTVSNMSPEDSSIYLCSVDLWQETNFGYTFGSGTRLTVV.

V is TRBV5-1 and J is TRBJ2-2, with a possible D match to TRBD1 (5 bases). The germline V and J ends were trimmed by 1 base and 6 bases, with 13 bases remaining between them. This CDR3 is 15 amino acids long. Per germline, CDR1 SGHRS and CDR2 YFSETQ. The CDR3 sequence: CASSLTGGYAGELFF. In DNA form, the CDR3 reads TGCGCCAGCAGCTTGACAGGCGGATACGCCGGGGAGCTGTTTTTT. The full variable domain, in which reference TRBV5-1 and TRBJ2-2 provide the parts outside the CDR3, is KAGVTQTPRYLIKTRGQQVTLSCSPISGHRSVSWYQQTPGQGLQFLFEYFSETQRNKGNFPGRFSGRQFSNSRSEMNVSTLELGDSALYLCASSLTGGYAGELFFGEGSRLTVL.

The chain links TRBV5-1 to TRBJ2-5, with 10 bases matching TRBD2. The CDR3 spans 16 residues. Germline CDR1 is SGHRS and CDR2 is YFSETQ. V lost 2 bases to trimming and J lost 2 bases; unmatched junction nucleotides: 6. CDR3 loop: CASSLTRTSGQETQYF. The CDR3 nucleotides read TGCGCCAGCAGCTTAACCAGGACTAGCGGACAAGAGACCCAGTACTTC.

This clonotype showed up just a few times. The genes are TRBV12-3 or TRBV12-4 and TRBJ1-1; D unclear. The length of the CDR3 is 15 residues. The V gene lost 5 bases and the J gene lost 4 bases, with 17 bases spanning the gap. The CDR3 here is CASSPSGSPTTEAFF. CDR3 DNA: TGTGCCAGCAGTCCCTCCGGGTCCCCGACCACTGAAGCTTTCTTT.

V usage is TRBV7-9 and J usage is TRBJ2-1, with 9 bases matching TRBD1. Per the germline V gene, CDR1 is SEHNR and CDR2 is FQNEAQ (reference sequence). V lost 6 bases, J lost 8 bases, and 14 bases stayed unmatched. This CDR3 comprises 16 residues. CDR3 loop: CASSFGTGLGWDEQFF. CDR3 coding DNA: TGTGCCAGCAGTTTTGGGACAGGGCTTGGTTGGGATGAGCAGTTCTTC.

V is TRBV7-6 and J is TRBJ1-6; D gene uncertain. Per germline, CDR1 SGHVS and CDR2 FNYEAQ. There are 16 residues in the CDR3. V was trimmed by 1 base and J by 6 bases, leaving 13 bases between them. The CDR3 nucleotides read TGTGCCAGCAGCTTAGGGACCGGGTTCCTTAATTCACCCCTCCACTTT. It codes for CASSLGTGFLNSPLHF.

The V gene is TRBV7-9, the J gene TRBJ2-1, with D perhaps TRBD2 (5 bases). The J call may not be correct, given that the DNA end is closer to TRBJ2-7. Germline lookup yields CDR1 SEHNR and CDR2 FQNEAQ (reference sequence). The length of the CDR3 is 16 residues. CDR3 bases: TGTGCCAGCAGCTTAGCCTTCCGGGGAGCCTACAATGAGCAGTACTTC. Protein sequence: CASSLAFRGAYNEQYF.

This rearrangement joins TRBV9 to TRBJ1-2; TRBD1 aligns across 10 bases. With V trimmed by 4 bases and J by 5 bases, 11 bases remained unmatched. This CDR3 is 16 amino acids long. CDR1 SGDLS and CDR2 YYNGEE come from the germline V gene. CDR3 sequence: CASSSRPGQGRYGYTF. The CDR3 nucleotides are TGTGCCAGCAGCTCTCGTCCGGGACAGGGGCGATATGGCTACACCTTC.

J is TRBJ2-5 and V is TRBV11-2; TRBD2 matches 7 bases. The tail of the sequence fits TRBJ2-7 better, so the J call may be wrong. Per the germline V gene, CDR1 is SGHAT and CDR2 is FQNNGV. CDR3 size: 15 residues. The CDR3 sequence: CASSPRASGVYEQYF. The CDR3 DNA reads TGTGCCAGCAGCCCCCGGGCAAGCGGGGTTTACGAGCAGTACTTC.

The chain links TRBV6-2 or TRBV6-3 to TRBJ2-1, with 13 positions matching TRBD2. V shed 5 bases and J 0 bases; nucleotides not matched to a gene: 10. Germline V gives CDR1 MNHEY, CDR2 SVGEGT. This CDR3 has 19 amino acids. In DNA form, the CDR3 reads TGTGCCAGCAGTGCCCGGACTAGCGGGGGTATCAGCTCCTACAATGAGCAGTTCTTC. Protein: CASSARTSGGISSYNEQFF.